A single sample gave rise to the 29 T cell receptor delta chains below, sequenced in a study of gamma-delta T cells after stem cell transplantation. TCRdb re-called the RT-PCR reads using CATT. This table has about 11,000 delta-chain clones, about two fifths appearing once. The sequenced sample was gamma-delta T cells. The receptors derive from a human donor. It is not recorded whose cells these are; they may come from a transplant donor.

J is TRDJ3 and V is TRDV3; 7 nucleotides agree with TRDD2. CDR3 length equals 23 residues. The germline CDR1 and CDR2 sequences are TVYSNPD and GDNSRS (reference sequence). V dropped 1 base and J dropped 0; count of bases not matched to a gene: 24. CDR3 sequence: CAFIPAFLPVGGTSSWDTRQMFF. The DNA of the CDR3 is TGTGCCTTTATTCCTGCCTTCCTTCCGGTGGGAGGGACAAGCTCCTGGGACACCCGACAGATGTTTTTC.

Of note for this clone: This may arise from a read error, as a much more abundant clone is one base away. The sample has other DNA sequences that encode this CDR3 too. The chain links TRDV2 to TRDJ2; the match to TRDD3 covers 10 bases. The germline V gene has CDR1 GEAIGNYY and CDR2 EKD. The CDR3 length is 18 residues. Trimming took 3 bases from V and 4 from J; bases not matched to a gene: 13. The CDR3 nucleotides read TGTGCCTGTGACCCCAGGGGGATACGAGGGTCGGGGACAGCACAACTCTTCTTT. It yields the protein CACDPRGIRGSGTAQLFF.

The CDR3 reads CALGELGRVGPTFGGCTDKLIF. The CDR3 DNA reads as TGTGCTCTTGGGGAACTAGGTAGAGTGGGACCGACCTTCGGGGGATGTACCGATAAACTCATCTTT. The rearrangement links TRDV1 to TRDJ1; 7 bases line up with TRDD3. CDR1 is TSWWSYY, CDR2 QGS, per germline. This CDR3 comprises 22 residues. J lost 2 bases, V lost 0 bases, and 24 bases had no gene match.

This chain joins TRDV3 and TRDJ1, with TRDD3 identical over 7 bases. V gave up 3 bases and J gave up 3 bases; unmatched junction bases: 13. CDR3 size: 15 residues. The germline gives CDR1 TVYSNPD, CDR2 GDNSRS (reference sequence). CDR3 DNA: TGTGCCTTCTCTCCGTACTGGGGCCCGCCCGATAAACTCATCTTT. It specifies CAFSPYWGPPDKLIF.

This clone was recorded a few times. A read error may produce the germline difference seen at one junction end. This sample also contains other DNA sequences that code for the same CDR3. CDR3 DNA: TGTGCCTGTGACACGGTCCACCCCACTGGGGGACGGTACACCGATAAACTCATCTTC. It yields the protein CACDTVHPTGGRYTDKLIF. The chain has TRDV2 and TRDJ1, with TRDD3 matching 9 bases. The length of the CDR3 is 19 residues. Germline V CDR1 and CDR2: GEAIGNYY, EKD.

The genes are TRDV2 and TRDJ3; tentatively, D is TRDD2 (7 bases). The CDR3 covers 23 residues. Looked up from germline, CDR1 is GEAIGNYY and CDR2 is EKD. Trimming removed 0 bases at V and 0 bases at J, with 26 bases between. The CDR3 is CACDTASSGVFLPRSWDTRQMFF. In nucleotides, the CDR3 is TGTGCCTGTGACACCGCCTCTTCTGGGGTATTCCTTCCTCGCTCCTGGGACACCCGACAGATGTTTTTC.

A note on this clone: A read error may be the cause here, since a much bigger clone is one base away. The genes are TRDV2 and TRDJ2, with 12 bases identical to TRDD3. Germline CDR1 reads GEAIGNYY; CDR2 reads EKD. The CDR3 is made up of 19 amino acids. Written as DNA, the CDR3 is TGTGCCTGTGACACCTCCTGGCTGGGGGATACGCCTACAACAGCAAAACTCTTCTTT. It yields the protein CACDTSWLGDTPTTAKLFF.

In this sample, this clone turned up a few times. The junction shows a germline mismatch at one end, possibly a read error. The chain employs TRDV2 and TRDJ3; 8 positions agree with TRDD3. CDR3 size: 19 residues. The V gene's germline CDR1 is GEAIGNYY and CDR2 EKD. Here the CDR3 reads CACDTVGDQSSRDTRQMFF. CDR3 nucleotides: TGTGCCTGTGACACCGTGGGGGATCAGAGCTCCCGGGACACCCGACAGATGTTTTTC.

V gene TRDV2 combines with J gene TRDJ3, with 8 nucleotides matching TRDD3. The V gene end was trimmed by 0 bases and the J gene end by 3 bases; junction bases not matched to a gene: 0. The CDR3 runs 16 residues. Germline lookup yields CDR1 GEAIGNYY and CDR2 EKD. The CDR3 DNA sequence: TGTGCCTGTGACACCTGGGGGATCTGGGACACCCGACAGATGTTTTTC. This translates into CACDTWGIWDTRQMFF.

A remark on this clone: It may be a read error: a sequence one base away is much more abundant. Distinct nucleotide sequences in the sample also encode this CDR3. V gene TRDV2 combines with J gene TRDJ4; a possible D gene is TRDD3 (5 bases). The CDR3 runs 12 residues. Germline CDR1 reads GEAIGNYY; CDR2 reads EKD. In DNA, the CDR3 is TGTGCCTGCGACACCGGGCGGGGGCACCTGATCTTT. It specifies CACDTGRGHLIF.

This sequence joins TRAV29/DV5 and TRDJ1, with 13 bases fitting TRDD3. The CDR3 has 16 amino acids. The junction had 14 bases not matched to a gene; V was cut back by 1 base and J by 11 bases. From germline, CDR1 is NSMFDY and CDR2 ISSIKDK. CDR3 sequence (DNA): TGTGCAGCAAGCCTACCTTTACTGGGGGATACGGTGCGGCTCATCTTT. This sequence encodes CAASLPLLGDTVRLIF. Based on the CDR3 plus reference TRAV29/DV5 and TRDJ1, the full variable domain is DQQVKQNSPSLSVQEGRISILNCDYTNSMFDYFLWYKKYPAEGPTFLISISSIKDKNEDGRFTVFLNKSAKHLSLHIVPSQPGDSAVYFCAASLPLLGDTVRLIFGKGTRVTVEP.

Notes on this clone: This may come from a read error, since a much larger clone is one base off. V usage is TRDV2 and J usage is TRDJ3; 7 bases map to TRDD2. The V gene's germline CDR1 is GEAIGNYY and CDR2 EKD. The CDR3 covers 18 residues. Here the CDR3 DNA reads TGTGCCTGTGACACCGCGGGGCCTTCCTCCTGGTACACCCGACAGATGTTTTTC. Translated: CACDTAGPSSWYTRQMFF.

This clone was found a few times. One end of the junction varies from germline; a read error may be responsible. Other DNA sequences of this sample code for an identical CDR3. The genes are TRDV1 and TRDJ1; TRDD3 matches 7 bases. Germline CDR1 reads TSWWSYY; CDR2 reads QGS. The length of the CDR3 is 20 residues. The CDR3 spells CALGERWHQRLGVHTDKLIF. The CDR3 nucleotides read TGTGCTCTTGGAGAACGGTGGCATCAGAGGCTGGGGGTCCACACCGATAAACTCATCTTT.

Points on this clone: A much larger clone differs by one base, so this may be a read error. CDR3 in DNA: TGTGCTCTTGGGGCCCCTGAGGCTGGGGGGAGATCGACCATACCCCTGATCTTT. Translation gives CALGAPEAGGRSTIPLIF. The rearrangement uses TRDV1 and TRDJ4; 7 bases map to TRDD3. V was pared by 4 bases and J by 4 bases, with 21 bases of the junction left unmatched. The CDR3 has 18 amino acids. CDR1 and CDR2 (germline): TSWWSYY, QGS.

Turning to this clone: Being one base from a much bigger clone, this may be a read error. The chain has TRDV2 and TRDJ1; the D is unclear. This CDR3 contains 11 residues. The V gene lost 3 bases and the J gene lost 5 bases, with 6 bases spanning the gap. CDR1 and CDR2 from the germline V gene are GEAIGNYY and EKD. The DNA for the CDR3 is TGTGCCTGTGACGCCGGGGATAAACTCATCTTT. Encoded protein: CACDAGDKLIF.

This clone was observed a few times. This sequence joins TRDV2 and TRDJ3; 11 bases map to TRDD3. The CDR3 is made up of 21 amino acids. Germline values: CDR1 GEAIGNYY, CDR2 EKD. The trim removed 0 bases at V and 1 base at J, leaving 10 bases unmatched. The CDR3 nucleotides read TGTGCCTGTGACACCGACGAGCTGGGGGATACTAGATCCTGGGACACCCGACAGATGTTTTTC. Protein sequence: CACDTDELGDTRSWDTRQMFF.

By sample share, this clone is medium-sized (0.01 to 0.1%). This chain joins TRDV2 and TRDJ1; D ambiguous. This CDR3 has 18 residues. The V gene lost 0 bases and the J gene lost 0 bases, with 19 bases spanning the gap. Germline CDR1 reads GEAIGNYY; CDR2 reads EKD. The CDR3 spells CACDTGTVVLKYTDKLIF. CDR3 in DNA: TGTGCCTGTGACACCGGAACTGTGGTCTTAAAATACACCGATAAACTCATCTTT.

This clone was seen a handful of times. V and J are TRAV29/DV5 and TRDJ1, with 9 positions matching TRDD3. Germline CDR1 is NSMFDY and CDR2 is ISSIKDK. Trimming removed 0 bases from V and 0 bases from J; junction bases left unmatched: 12. The CDR3 has 18 residues. In nucleotides, the CDR3 is TGTGCAGCAAGCGCGGCCCCGGGGGATACACACTACACCGATAAACTCATCTTT. Protein: CAASAAPGDTHYTDKLIF.

On this clone itself: A single base separates this from a much larger clone, so it may be a read error. Distinct nucleotide sequences in the sample also encode this CDR3. The chain carries TRDV2 and TRDJ2, with TRDD3 matching over 12 bases. The CDR3 extends over 14 amino acids. Germline assignment: CDR1 GEAIGNYY and CDR2 EKD. In DNA form, the CDR3 reads TGTGCCTGTGACATACTGGGGGATACAGCCCAACTCTTCTTT. It is translated as CACDILGDTAQLFF.

The chain is built from TRDV3 and TRDJ1; weak D call: TRDD3 (6 bases). Germline values: CDR1 TVYSNPD, CDR2 GDNSRS (reference sequence). V lost 0 bases to trimming and J lost 0 bases, with 26 bases between them. This CDR3 spans 19 amino acids. This chain's CDR3 is CAFRKTIFWGEEYTDKLIF. In DNA, the CDR3 is TGTGCCTTTAGGAAGACGATCTTTTGGGGGGAAGAGTACACCGATAAACTCATCTTT. The whole variable domain, filled in from reference TRDV3 and TRDJ1, reads CDKVTQSSPDQTVASGSEVVLLCTYDTVYSNPDLFWYRIRPDYSFQFVFYGDNSRSEGADFTQGRFSVKHILTQKAFHLVISPVRTEDSATYYCAFRKTIFWGEEYTDKLIFGKGTRVTVEP.

The chain uses TRDV2 and TRDJ3; 13 bases are a match to TRDD3. CDR3 length: 22 amino acids. Germline V gives CDR1 GEAIGNYY, CDR2 EKD. The V and J ends lost 0 bases and 2 bases, in that order; junction bases with no gene match: 12. The CDR3 region has the DNA TGTGCCTGTGACACCGTTCTTACTGGGGGATACGCTAAACCCTGGGACACCCGACAGATGTTTTTC. Amino acid sequence: CACDTVLTGGYAKPWDTRQMFF.

The chain links TRDV2 to TRDJ1, with a tentative D call TRDD3 (5 bases). The germline V gene encodes CDR1 GEAIGNYY and CDR2 EKD. The CDR3 is 20 amino acids. V was shortened by 5 bases and J by 1 base, with 31 bases between the two germline ends. CDR3 nucleotides: TGTGCCTGTGTTTCTAGTAGTTCGGGGACTCCCGGATGCGTCACCGATAAACTCATCTTT. Translation: CACVSSSSGTPGCVTDKLIF.

By share, this clone ranks as medium-sized. This chain connects TRDV2 to TRDJ2; 10 nucleotides agree with TRDD3. The CDR3 spans 14 residues. CDR1 is GEAIGNYY, CDR2 EKD, per germline. Trimming cost V 3 bases and J 9 bases; bases outside gene matches: 6. The CDR3 reads CACDYWGMSTQLFF. In DNA, the CDR3 is TGTGCCTGTGACTACTGGGGGATGAGTACACAACTCTTCTTT.

The chain carries TRDV3 and TRDJ2; 8 bases fit TRDD2. This CDR3 is built from 21 residues. From germline, CDR1 is TVYSNPD and CDR2 GDNSRS (reference sequence). J was trimmed by 0 bases and V by 2 bases; bases with no gene match: 23. The CDR3 spells CAFSEAFLRGYTPSLTAQLFF. The CDR3 bases are TGTGCCTTTTCTGAGGCCTTCCTAAGGGGGTATACCCCCTCTTTGACAGCACAACTCTTCTTT. The complete variable domain, with remaining parts taken from reference TRDV3 and TRDJ2, reads CDKVTQSSPDQTVASGSEVVLLCTYDTVYSNPDLFWYRIRPDYSFQFVFYGDNSRSEGADFTQGRFSVKHILTQKAFHLVISPVRTEDSATYYCAFSEAFLRGYTPSLTAQLFFGKGTQLIVEP.

With respect to this clone: This may come from a read error, since a much larger clone is one base off. This chain connects TRDV2 to TRDJ2; 8 positions agree with TRDD3. CDR3 length equals 14 residues. Germline V CDR1 and CDR2: GEAIGNYY, EKD. The CDR3 is CACDTGGSTAKLFF. Here the CDR3 DNA reads TGTGCCTGTGACACTGGGGGATCGACAGCAAAACTCTTCTTT.

The J gene is TRDJ1, the V gene TRDV1; no clear D gene. Germline V gives CDR1 TSWWSYY, CDR2 QGS. With 3 bases removed from V and 0 bases from J, the gap between germline ends came to 11 bases. This CDR3 contains 15 residues. The CDR3 protein is CALGDLPLYTDKLIF. In DNA, the CDR3 is TGTGCTCTTGGGGACCTCCCCTTATACACCGATAAACTCATCTTT.

This clone has a handful of counts. The genes are TRDV1 and TRDJ1, with 10 positions matching TRDD3. The length of the CDR3 is 16 residues. With 2 bases clipped from V and 8 bases from J, the junction kept 11 bases outside the gene matches. CDR1 is TSWWSYY and CDR2 is QGS in the germline V gene. CDR3 residues: CALGERGYWGIGKLIF. The CDR3 DNA follows: TGTGCTCTTGGGGAAAGAGGGTACTGGGGGATCGGGAAACTCATCTTT.

As concerns this clone: At one end, the junction sequence differs from germline, possibly due to a read error. The same CDR3 is also encoded by other DNA sequences in this sample. The gene calls are TRDV2 and TRDJ3; possibly TRDD3 for D (5 bases). Germline CDR1 reads GEAIGNYY; CDR2 reads EKD. The CDR3 extends over 15 amino acids. CDR3 nucleotide sequence: TGTGCCTGTGACACGATACCCTGGGATACCCGACAGATGTTTTTC. Residues: CACDTIPWDTRQMFF.

This clone was seen a few times. The V and J genes are TRDV1 and TRDJ1; 9 bases line up with TRDD2. The CDR3 extends over 22 amino acids. After removal of 4 bases from V and 0 bases from J, the junction contained 24 bases not matched to a gene. CDR1 and CDR2 from the germline V gene are TSWWSYY and QGS. The CDR3 loop reads CALGVGAFLPGFQLIYTDKLIF. DNA of the CDR3: TGTGCTCTTGGGGTTGGGGCCTTCCTACCAGGGTTCCAGCTCATATACACCGATAAACTCATCTTT.